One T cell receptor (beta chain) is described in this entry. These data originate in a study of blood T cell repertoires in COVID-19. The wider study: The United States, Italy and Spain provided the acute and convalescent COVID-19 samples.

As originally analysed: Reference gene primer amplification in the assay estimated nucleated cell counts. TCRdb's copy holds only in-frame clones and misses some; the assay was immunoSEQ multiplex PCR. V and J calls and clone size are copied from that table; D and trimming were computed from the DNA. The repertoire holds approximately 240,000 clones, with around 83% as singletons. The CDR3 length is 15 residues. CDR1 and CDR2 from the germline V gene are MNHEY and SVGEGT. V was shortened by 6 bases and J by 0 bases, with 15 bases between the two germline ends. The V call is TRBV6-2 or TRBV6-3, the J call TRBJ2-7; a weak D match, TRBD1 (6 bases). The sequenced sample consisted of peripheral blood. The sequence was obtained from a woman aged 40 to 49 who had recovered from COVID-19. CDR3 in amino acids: CASSRQEGSSYEQYF. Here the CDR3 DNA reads TGTGCCAGCAGCCGACAGGAAGGGAGCTCCTACGAGCAGTACTTC.